This TCR beta chain was obtained from a study of T cells after yellow fever vaccination (dated by TCRdb to about 2019). Regarding the research as a whole: The SMART-Seq v4 Ultra Low Input RNA kit was used to prepare libraries from fractions with low cell numbers. To follow T-cell clones before and after both primary and booster YFV17D yellow fever vaccination, bulk TCR alpha and beta repertoires underwent longitudinal sequencing. Two healthy male donors, one aged 18 to 29 and one aged 30 to 40 years, made up the cohort. Blood was drawn at multiple timepoints before and after primary and secondary immunization, with bulk PBMC replicates and cell subsets isolated.

This clonotype was seen at least ten times. Its target antigen remains unknown. No clone much larger than this one lies a single base away; base qualities are absent. TCR cDNA was synthesized by 5'RACE template switching, through which a universal primer site and unique molecular identifiers were introduced. Priming for cDNA synthesis came from both the TCR alpha and TCR beta constant segments. Two PCR steps were used to amplify libraries, with sample barcodes and sequencing adapters being added in the second step. Sequencing of libraries was done on Illumina HiSeq 2500 (2x100 bp) or NovaSeq (2x150 bp). Turning to the authors' computational methods: Reads were demultiplexed and collapsed into UMI consensus sequences with MIGEC, and V(D)J alignment was performed with MiXCR. Using edgeR on replicate PBMC samples, clonotypes were called vaccine-responding if FDR was below 0.01 and the log2 fold change was above 5 up to day 15. Each bulk clonotype was labeled CD4 or CD8 based on which sequenced repertoire, CD4 or CD8, contained the clonotype at higher abundance. TCRdb redid the processing of the public reads, applying fastp at Q25 and MiXCR, and retained in-frame beta chains. For every CDR3 protein sequence, its rows merge into one entry that carries the most common genes and DNA. TCRdb's processing, not the authors', yielded these V and J calls. The sample table records 400,000 or so distinct CDR3 sequences; about 6.2% of these occur just once. Jointly, the top ten make up around 16% of the sample.

What the research found in general, with its limitations: Because only a couple of donors were included in the study, the extent to which the findings can be generalized is limited. The secondary T-cell response was found to be weaker but faster than the primary response, with a peak reached on day 5 rather than on day 15. After the booster, most of the clones that had expanded following primary vaccination were detected again (almost 98% of CD4 and around 87% of CD8), which suggests that memory was broadly maintained. Computational filtering was needed because FACS-sorted repertoires could contain abundant contaminating clonotypes from the bulk population. A small share of clonotypes was detected in both CD4 and CD8 compartments, with the overlap likely arising from convergent recombination.

V loses 5 bases, J loses 0 bases, and the germline ends lie 6 bases apart. The CDR3 spans 12 residues, from the cysteine through the phenylalanine. The read is trimmed to its CDR3 DNA, 36 bases read in frame from base 1. As encoded in the germline V gene (reference sequence), CDR1 is DFQATT while CDR2 is SNEGSKA. The treatment or condition label corresponds to: live attenuated yellow fever vaccine strain. Two biological replicates of bulk PBMCs were collected at each blood-draw timepoint. PBMCs were isolated from peripheral blood using a standard Ficoll-Paque protocol. RNA was extracted with TriZol from bulk PBMCs, CD4 and CD8 fractions, and dextramer-positive and dextramer-negative fractions.

The sample in question was PBMCs, obtained 5 days after the yellow fever booster vaccination. The TCR sequence derives from a young man who received the YFV17D yellow fever vaccine. In this chain, TRBV20-1 is recombined with TRBJ2-3; no D gene call is confident. The DNA sequence follows: TGCAGTGCTTACAGAAGCACAGATACGCAGTATTTT. This translates into CSAYRSTDTQYF.